Shown below are 30 T cell receptor beta chains from a single sample sequenced in a study of cytomegalovirus exposure and HLA in healthy donors. PCR employed 60 Vbeta and 13 Jbeta primers. Sequencing used immunoSEQ multiplex PCR; TCRdb keeps in-frame clones, though not all of them. This table has under 150,000 clones, more than 80% appearing once. The sample comprised PBMCs. The receptors derive from a woman in her thirties in good health and CMV-seropositive.

The chain combines TRBV9 with TRBJ2-1; the D gene is possibly TRBD1 (6 bases). The CDR3 has 14 residues. Germline V lookup: CDR1 SGDLS, CDR2 YYNGEE. Trimming cost V 4 bases and J 6 bases, with 14 bases left between them. CDR3 protein: CASSPGVGGNEQFF. CDR3 in DNA: TGTGCCAGCAGCCCAGGGGTTGGTGGCAATGAGCAGTTCTTC.

This clone was counted once. The chain couples TRBV6-1 to TRBJ2-2; no firm D call. Per the germline V gene, CDR1 is MNHNS and CDR2 is SASEGT. The length of the CDR3 is 15 residues. V was shortened by 7 bases and J by 0 bases, with 12 bases between the two germline ends. As DNA, the CDR3 is TGTGCCAGCATGGGTCGCGGCTCGAACACCGGGGAGCTGTTTTTT. Residues: CASMGRGSNTGELFF.

The rearrangement joins TRBV28 to TRBJ1-5, with D tentatively TRBD1 (6 bases). CDR1 is MDHEN and CDR2 is SYDVKM in the germline V gene. Trimming took off 5 bases at V and 9 bases at J, with 17 bases between the two ends. This CDR3 region has 14 residues. CDR3 amino acids: CASSTTGTPRPQHF. As DNA, the CDR3 is TGTGCCAGCAGTACGACCGGGACACCTCGGCCCCAGCATTTT.

CDR3: CATYTGTDTQYF. CDR3 coding DNA: TGTGCCACCTACACAGGGACAGATACGCAGTATTTT. V gene TRBV10-3 combines with J gene TRBJ2-3; a possible D gene is TRBD1 (6 bases). The V and J ends lost 10 bases and 3 bases respectively, with 11 bases between them. CDR1 and CDR2 from the germline V gene are ENHRY and SYGVKD. The CDR3 spans 12 residues.

The rearrangement links TRBV30 to TRBJ1-2; D is undetermined. V was cut by 5 bases and J by 2 bases, with 18 bases left in between. The CDR3 loop spans 15 amino acids. Germline values: CDR1 GTSNPN, CDR2 SVGIG (reference sequence). CDR3 nucleotide sequence: TGTGCCTGGGACCCTAGCATTAGCAGCAACTATGGCTACACCTTC. It yields the protein CAWDPSISSNYGYTF. The full variable domain, in which reference TRBV30 and TRBJ1-2 provide the parts outside the CDR3, is SQTIHQWPATLVQPVGSPLSLECTVEGTSNPNLYWYRQAAGRGLQLLFYSVGIGQISSEVPQNLSASRPQDRQFILSSKKLLLSDSGFYLCAWDPSISSNYGYTFGSGTRLTVV.

The chain employs TRBV2 and TRBJ1-3, with TRBD1 identical over 10 bases. This CDR3 is built from 15 residues. CDR1 SNHLY and CDR2 FYNNEI come from the germline V gene. After removal of 5 bases from V and 2 bases from J, the junction contained 3 bases not matched to a gene. CDR3 sequence reads: CASSPGQGAGNTIYF. CDR3 nucleotides: TGTGCCAGCAGTCCTGGACAGGGGGCTGGAAACACCATATATTTT. Filled out from reference TRBV2 and TRBJ1-3, the complete variable domain reads EPEVTQTPSHQVTQMGQEVILRCVPISNHLYFYWYRQILGQKVEFLVSFYNNEISEKSEIFDDQFSVERPDGSNFTLKIRSTKLEDSAMYFCASSPGQGAGNTIYFGEGSWLTVV.

This chain uses TRBV5-1 with TRBJ2-7, with 7 bases lining up with TRBD2. Germline values: CDR1 SGHRS, CDR2 YFSETQ. The CDR3 spans 14 residues. The trim removed 1 base at V and 1 base at J, leaving 2 bases unmatched. DNA of the CDR3: TGCGCCAGCAGCTTGTTGCGGGAGTCCTACGAGCAGTACTTC. Translating gives CASSLLRESYEQYF.

This clone came up a few times. The chain uses TRBV10-2 and TRBJ2-4; D is perhaps TRBD2 (7 bases). CDR3 length: 13 amino acids. CDR1 and CDR2 from the germline V gene are WSHSY and SAAADI. V shed 4 bases and J shed 8 bases, with 12 bases lying between them. Here the CDR3 reads CASSARGGDIQYF. CDR3 in DNA: TGCGCCAGCAGTGCCAGGGGAGGGGACATTCAGTACTTC.

This chain connects TRBV30 to TRBJ2-3; 7 bases align to TRBD2. The CDR3 length is 14 residues. Germline assignment: CDR1 GTSNPN and CDR2 SVGIG (reference sequence). Unmatched junction bases numbered 5, after V lost 3 bases and J lost 2 bases. In DNA form, the CDR3 reads TGTGCCTGGAGCCCGGGACTACACACAGATACGCAGTATTTT. Protein product: CAWSPGLHTDTQYF.

The V gene is TRBV5-1, the J gene TRBJ2-1; D possibly corresponds to TRBD1 (6 bases). The CDR3 has 15 amino acids. Germline V CDR1 and CDR2: SGHRS, YFSETQ. V was clipped by 1 base and J by 4 bases, with 12 bases between them. CDR3 nucleotide sequence: TGCGCCAGCAGCTTGTCGGCAGGGGCGTACAATGAGCAGTTCTTC. As protein: CASSLSAGAYNEQFF. Supplemented by reference TRBV5-1 and TRBJ2-1, the full variable domain reads KAGVTQTPRYLIKTRGQQVTLSCSPISGHRSVSWYQQTPGQGLQFLFEYFSETQRNKGNFPGRFSGRQFSNSRSEMNVSTLELGDSALYLCASSLSAGAYNEQFFGPGTRLTVL.

This rearrangement joins TRBV9 to TRBJ1-2; 11 bases align to TRBD1. V lost 4 bases and J lost 6; bases outside the gene matches: 8. Germline V gene lookup returns CDR1 SGDLS and CDR2 YYNGEE. The CDR3 is 15 residues long. In DNA, the CDR3 is TGTGCCAGCAGCCCCCGGACAGGGGGCGTCGATGGCTACACCTTC. Translation: CASSPRTGGVDGYTF.

This clone was counted a few times. This rearrangement joins TRBV7-9 to TRBJ2-5, with D tentatively TRBD1 (6 bases). The DNA end lines up better with TRBJ2-7; the J call may be wrong. This CDR3 contains 14 residues. CDR1 is SEHNR and CDR2 is FQNEAQ in the germline V gene (reference sequence). The CDR3 nucleotides read TGTGCCAGCAGCCCACAGGGACGGTCCTACGAGCAGTACTTC. It yields the protein CASSPQGRSYEQYF.

V gene TRBV7-2 combines with J gene TRBJ1-2; D is perhaps TRBD1 (6 bases). The V end was cut by 5 bases, the J end by 5 bases, with 9 bases between. There are 12 residues in the CDR3. CDR1 and CDR2 from the germline V gene are SGHTA and FQGNSA. The CDR3 is CASSAQGYGYTF. CDR3 bases: TGTGCCAGCAGCGCTCAGGGGTATGGCTACACCTTC. Together with reference TRBV7-2 and TRBJ1-2, the CDR3 gives the full variable domain: GAGVSQSPSNKVTEKGKDVELRCDPISGHTALYWYRQSLGQGLEFLIYFQGNSAPDKSGLPSDRFSAERTGGSVSTLTIQRTQQEDSAVYLCASSAQGYGYTFGSGTRLTVV.

V gene TRBV19 combines with J gene TRBJ2-2; TRBD2 might be the D (5 bases). Trimming removed 9 bases from V and 3 bases from J, with 14 bases in between. This CDR3 spans 14 amino acids. Germline V gene sequence: CDR1 LNHDA, CDR2 SQIVND (reference sequence). Here the CDR3 reads CASIRGSDTGELFF. CDR3 nucleotides: TGTGCCAGCATAAGAGGGTCGGACACCGGGGAGCTGTTTTTT.

This clone appeared once. V and J are TRBV2 and TRBJ1-1; the D is unclear. CDR3 length: 11 residues. Trimming took 8 bases from V and 4 from J, leaving 8 bases between them. From germline, CDR1 is SNHLY and CDR2 FYNNEI. In DNA, the CDR3 is TGTGCCAGCTTGCGGGCCACTGAAGCTTTCTTT. It encodes CASLRATEAFF.

The chain is built from TRBV6-6 and TRBJ2-7; TRBD2 matches 7 bases. This CDR3 has 15 residues. J gave up 1 base and V 2 bases, and 5 bases lay outside the gene matches. Germline lookup yields CDR1 MNHNY and CDR2 SVGAGI (reference sequence). In DNA form, the CDR3 reads TGTGCCAGCAGTTACCCGGGGGGTAGTTCCTACGAGCAGTACTTC. Translating it yields CASSYPGGSSYEQYF.

The chain recombines TRBV28 with TRBJ1-3, with TRBD1 matching 10 bases. After removal of 4 bases from V and 6 bases from J, the junction contained 6 bases not matched to a gene. The CDR3 consists of 15 residues. The germline V gene has CDR1 MDHEN and CDR2 SYDVKM. CDR3 loop: CASSSGGQGKNTIYF. Here the CDR3 DNA reads TGTGCCAGCAGTTCGGGGGGACAGGGGAAAAACACCATATATTTT.

The chain employs TRBV6-1 and TRBJ2-7, with 8 bases fitting TRBD2. CDR3 length equals 12 residues. Germline assignment: CDR1 MNHNS and CDR2 SASEGT. CDR3 sequence reads: CVRREGSYEQYF. CDR3 coding DNA: TGTGTGAGACGGGAGGGTTCCTACGAGCAGTACTTC.

The gene calls are TRBV6-5 and TRBJ1-6, with D tentatively TRBD1 (6 bases). The V gene lost 6 bases and the J gene lost 7 bases, with 16 bases spanning the gap. This CDR3 is built from 15 residues. Germline V gene sequence: CDR1 MNHEY, CDR2 SVGAGI. CDR3 sequence: CASRPPTGSNSPLHF. Written as DNA, the CDR3 is TGTGCCAGCAGGCCCCCTACAGGGTCCAATTCACCCCTCCACTTT.

The J gene is TRBJ2-7, the V gene TRBV2, with a weak D call TRBD2 (6 bases). The germline CDR1 and CDR2 sequences are SNHLY and FYNNEI. CDR3 length equals 16 residues. Trimming shortened V by 1 base and J by 3 bases, and 16 bases separated the two germline ends. The CDR3 sequence: CASSEVSGFRYYEQYF. The CDR3 DNA sequence: TGTGCCAGCAGTGAAGTTAGCGGCTTTCGTTACTACGAGCAGTACTTC.

This sequence joins TRBV19 and TRBJ1-3; D ambiguous. Trimming stripped 7 bases from V and 4 bases from J, with 11 bases between. Germline V gene lookup returns CDR1 LNHDA and CDR2 SQIVND (reference sequence). This CDR3 is 13 amino acids long. CDR3 loop: CASTRVEGNTIYF. CDR3 nucleotides: TGTGCCAGTACCCGGGTTGAAGGAAACACCATATATTTT.

The gene calls are TRBV30 and TRBJ1-4; D remains unclear. Trimming pared 0 bases from V and 11 bases from J, leaving 7 bases between. Germline CDR1 reads GTSNPN; CDR2 reads SVGIG (reference sequence). The CDR3 sequence is 11 residues long. CDR3 in amino acids: CAWSVAGKLFF. CDR3 DNA: TGTGCCTGGAGTGTCGCGGGGAAACTGTTTTTT.

V gene TRBV6-5 combines with J gene TRBJ1-1; D is undetermined. The CDR3 has 14 residues. Germline lookup yields CDR1 MNHEY and CDR2 SVGAGI. V lost 5 bases and J 6 bases, leaving 16 bases between the germline ends. The CDR3 DNA reads TGTGCCAGCAGTCACCCTGTAGGAGGTTCTGAAGCTTTCTTT. Residues: CASSHPVGGSEAFF.

This chain joins TRBV19 and TRBJ1-1; 10 bases fit TRBD1. Germline CDR1 LNHDA, CDR2 SQIVND (reference sequence). The trim removed 10 bases at V and 1 base at J, leaving 6 bases unmatched. This CDR3 has 14 residues. CDR3 sequence reads: CATGQGKGNTEAFF. CDR3 DNA sequence: TGTGCCACGGGACAGGGGAAGGGGAACACTGAAGCTTTCTTT.

The genes are TRBV25-1 and TRBJ1-2, with TRBD1 matching over 7 bases. CDR1 and CDR2 (germline): MGHDK, SYGVNS. The CDR3 spans 14 residues. The junction had 9 bases not matched to a gene; V was cut back by 3 bases and J by 8 bases. CDR3 in amino acids: CASSDRDSVKGYTF. The CDR3 region has the DNA TGTGCCAGCAGTGATAGGGACAGTGTAAAAGGCTACACCTTC.

This clone has just a few counts. The CDR3 here is CASKTSASKQFF. The CDR3 DNA follows: TGTGCCAGTAAAACTAGCGCTAGTAAGCAGTTCTTC. The chain employs TRBV19 and TRBJ2-1, with 7 bases that match TRBD2. CDR1 is LNHDA, CDR2 SQIVND, per germline (reference sequence). CDR3 length equals 12 residues. V shed 7 bases, J shed 11 bases, and the junction held 8 bases outside the gene matches.

The V call is TRBV5-1, the J call TRBJ2-5, with D perhaps TRBD1 (5 bases). The CDR3 is 15 amino acids. V lost 0 bases and J 5 bases, leaving 14 bases between the germline ends. Germline V gene lookup returns CDR1 SGHRS and CDR2 YFSETQ. The CDR3 DNA follows: TGCGCCAGCAGCTTGGCCCGGCAGGGTAGGGAGACCCAGTACTTC. It translates to CASSLARQGRETQYF.

The chain employs TRBV4-1 and TRBJ1-1; 7 bases are shared with TRBD1. In germline, CDR1 is MGHRA, CDR2 YSYEKL. The CDR3 has 16 amino acids. The V segment lost 3 bases and the J segment 0 bases; nucleotides outside the gene matches: 7. The CDR3 DNA reads as TGCGCCAGCAGCCACCTCAGGGGGGCAATGAACACTGAAGCTTTCTTT. Translating it yields CASSHLRGAMNTEAFF.

The CDR3, as DNA: TGTGCCAGTACCCGGACAGGGGACAACTCTGGAAACACCATATATTTT. Residues: CASTRTGDNSGNTIYF. The chain is built from TRBV19 and TRBJ1-3; 9 bases line up with TRBD1. The germline CDR1 and CDR2 sequences are LNHDA and SQIVND (reference sequence). V lost 7 bases and J lost 0; bases outside the gene matches: 7. The CDR3 consists of 16 residues.

The chain has TRBV4-1 and TRBJ1-4; tentatively, D is TRBD1 (6 bases). This CDR3 spans 16 amino acids. CDR1 MGHRA and CDR2 YSYEKL come from the germline V gene. The germline V and J ends were trimmed by 3 bases and 5 bases, with 16 bases remaining between them. This CDR3 is CASSQEGQPFNEKLFF. Here the CDR3 DNA reads TGCGCCAGCAGCCAGGAAGGACAGCCTTTCAATGAAAAACTGTTTTTT.